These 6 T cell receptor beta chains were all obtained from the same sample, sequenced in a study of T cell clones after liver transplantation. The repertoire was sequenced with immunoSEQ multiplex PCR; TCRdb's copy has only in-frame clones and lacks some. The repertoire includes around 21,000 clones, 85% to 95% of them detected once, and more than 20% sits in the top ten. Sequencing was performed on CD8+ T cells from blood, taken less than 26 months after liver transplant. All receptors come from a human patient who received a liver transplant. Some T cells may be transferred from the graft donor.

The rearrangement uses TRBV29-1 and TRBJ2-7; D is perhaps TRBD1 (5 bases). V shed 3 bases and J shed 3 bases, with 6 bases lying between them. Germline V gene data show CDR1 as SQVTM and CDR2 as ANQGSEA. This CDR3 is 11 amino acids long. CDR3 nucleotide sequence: TGCAGCGTTGAGGGGCGCTACGAGCAGTACTTC. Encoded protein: CSVEGRYEQYF.

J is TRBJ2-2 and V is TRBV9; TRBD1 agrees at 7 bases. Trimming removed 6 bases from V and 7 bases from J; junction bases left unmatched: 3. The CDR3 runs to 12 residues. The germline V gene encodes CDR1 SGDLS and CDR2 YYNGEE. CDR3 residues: CASNRGHGELFF. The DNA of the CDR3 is TGTGCCAGCAACAGGGGACACGGGGAGCTGTTTTTT.

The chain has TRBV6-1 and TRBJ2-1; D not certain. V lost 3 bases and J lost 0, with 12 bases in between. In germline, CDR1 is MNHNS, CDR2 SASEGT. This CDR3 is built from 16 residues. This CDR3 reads CASSEVQGISYNEQFF. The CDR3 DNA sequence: TGTGCCAGCAGTGAGGTTCAAGGTATCTCCTACAATGAGCAGTTCTTC.

CDR3 region: CASSRSSGRYNEQFF. The CDR3 coding sequence is TGTGCCAGCAGCAGGTCTAGCGGGAGATACAATGAGCAGTTCTTC. The chain couples TRBV14 to TRBJ2-1; 10 nucleotides agree with TRBD2. The V segment lost 5 bases and the J segment 4 bases; nucleotides outside the gene matches: 5. The germline V gene encodes CDR1 SGHDN and CDR2 FVKESK. This CDR3 spans 15 amino acids.

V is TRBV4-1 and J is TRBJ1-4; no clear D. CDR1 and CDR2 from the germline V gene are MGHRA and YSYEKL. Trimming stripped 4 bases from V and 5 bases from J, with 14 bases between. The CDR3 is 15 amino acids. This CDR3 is CASSPSGGSNEKLFF. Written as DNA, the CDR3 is TGCGCCAGCAGCCCCTCCGGCGGAAGCAATGAAAAACTGTTTTTT.

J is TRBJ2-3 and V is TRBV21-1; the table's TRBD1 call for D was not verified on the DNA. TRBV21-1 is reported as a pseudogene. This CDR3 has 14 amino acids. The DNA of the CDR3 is TGTGCCAGCAGCCACATCAGGGGGCTCGATACGCAGTATTTT. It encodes CASSHIRGLDTQYF.